One sample yielded the 15 T cell receptor beta chains listed below, sequenced in a study of cytomegalovirus exposure and HLA in healthy donors. Sequencing was performed with immunoSEQ multiplex PCR; in TCRdb, only in-frame clones are kept and a portion is missing. The table includes approximately 99,000 clones, more than 90% detected once. The sample consisted of PBMCs. These TCRs come from a woman aged 18 to 35 in good health and CMV-seronegative.

The chain links TRBV4-1 to TRBJ2-3; TRBD2 agrees at 8 bases. Per germline, CDR1 MGHRA and CDR2 YSYEKL. With V trimmed by 4 bases and J by 0 bases, 6 bases remained unmatched. This CDR3 comprises 16 residues. CDR3 in DNA: TGCGCCAGCAGCCTAGATAGCGGGGCAAGCACAGATACGCAGTATTTT. Encoded protein: CASSLDSGASTDTQYF.

The CDR3 nucleotides read TGCGCCAGCAGCGGGGACAGGCCCGCGGGAAACTATGGCTACACCTTC. Protein sequence: CASSGDRPAGNYGYTF. This chain joins TRBV5-1 and TRBJ1-2, with TRBD1 matching 8 bases. Germline loops: CDR1 SGHRS, CDR2 YFSETQ. With 4 bases clipped from V and 2 bases from J, the junction kept 10 bases outside the gene matches. CDR3 length: 16 residues.

The chain couples TRBV4-1 to TRBJ1-3; D remains ambiguous. The length of the CDR3 is 16 residues. Germline CDR1 and CDR2: MGHRA and YSYEKL. Trimming took off 4 bases at V and 7 bases at J, with 20 bases between the two ends. The CDR3 bases are TGCGCCAGCAGCCTCTCCGCGCCCCGCTCGCGGAACACCATATATTTT. Translated: CASSLSAPRSRNTIYF.

This chain connects TRBV10-3 to TRBJ2-7, with 8 positions matching TRBD2. Germline loops: CDR1 ENHRY, CDR2 SYGVKD. The CDR3 has 17 residues. Germline trimming cut 2 bases from V and 5 bases from J; bases unmatched to any gene: 14. The CDR3 loop reads CAISETVYASGRDEQYF. DNA of the CDR3: TGTGCCATCAGTGAGACAGTCTATGCTAGCGGGCGTGACGAGCAGTACTTC.

This chain links TRBV5-5 with TRBJ2-7; TRBD1 agrees at 7 bases. Germline V gives CDR1 SGHKS, CDR2 YYEKEE (reference sequence). The J segment lost 2 bases and the V segment lost 4 bases, leaving 6 bases of the junction unmatched. The CDR3 covers 14 residues. The CDR3 DNA reads as TGTGCCAGCAGCCTTTCCGGGACAGCCTACGAGCAGTACTTC. Translated: CASSLSGTAYEQYF.

For this clone: The sample carries other DNA sequences with the same CDR3. This sequence joins TRBV28 and TRBJ2-7, with D perhaps TRBD1 (5 bases). Germline V gene lookup returns CDR1 MDHEN and CDR2 SYDVKM. The ends were cut back, 2 bases at V and 1 base at J, with 9 bases in the middle. The CDR3 totals 14 residues. CDR3 sequence: CASSLPTGSYEQYF. CDR3 DNA: TGTGCCAGCAGTTTACCCACAGGTTCCTACGAGCAGTACTTC.

This chain links TRBV9 with TRBJ1-6, with a tentative D call TRBD1 (5 bases). In germline, CDR1 is SGDLS, CDR2 YYNGEE. The V gene lost 4 bases and the J gene lost 10 bases, with 18 bases spanning the gap. This CDR3 has 15 amino acids. CDR3 region: CASSSGGGGRSPLHF. The CDR3 nucleotides are TGTGCCAGCAGCTCAGGCGGCGGGGGACGATCACCCCTCCACTTT.

The CDR3 DNA follows: TGTGCCAGCAGTCGGACTAGCGACACCGGGGAGCTGTTTTTT. Protein sequence: CASSRTSDTGELFF. The chain is built from TRBV7-9 and TRBJ2-2; TRBD2 matches 9 bases. Looked up from germline, CDR1 is SEHNR and CDR2 is FQNEAQ (reference sequence). V shed 6 bases and J 3 bases; nucleotides not matched to a gene: 2. There are 14 residues in the CDR3.

The chain has TRBV2 and TRBJ1-1; 9 bases line up with TRBD1. The germline V gene has CDR1 SNHLY and CDR2 FYNNEI. This CDR3 is 12 amino acids long. With V trimmed by 6 bases and J by 5 bases, 1 base remained unmatched. The CDR3 loop is CASSDRGTEAFF. The CDR3 coding sequence is TGTGCCAGCAGCGACAGGGGGACTGAAGCTTTCTTT.

The chain employs TRBV18 and TRBJ1-2; no clear D. Trimming removed 3 bases at V and 6 bases at J, with 17 bases between. This CDR3 comprises 15 residues. From germline, CDR1 is KGHSH and CDR2 LQKENI. This chain's CDR3 is CASSPRLDDRNGYTF. The CDR3 nucleotides are TGTGCCAGCTCACCCCGACTCGATGACCGAAATGGCTACACCTTC.

J is TRBJ2-3 and V is TRBV28; 9 bases are a match to TRBD2. V lost 4 bases and J lost 7; bases outside the gene matches: 9. Germline-derived CDR1 and CDR2 are MDHEN and SYDVKM. This CDR3 has 15 residues. CDR3 loop: CASSSARGGRYTQYF. Here the CDR3 DNA reads TGTGCCAGCAGTTCGGCGCGGGGGGGCAGATATACGCAGTATTTT. The full variable domain, rest sourced from reference TRBV28 and TRBJ2-3, is DVKVTQSSRYLVKRTGEKVFLECVQDMDHENMFWYRQDPGLGLRLIYFSYDVKMKEKGDIPEGYSVSREKKERFSLILESASTNQTSMYLCASSSARGGRYTQYFGPGTRLTVL.

The chain couples TRBV11-2 to TRBJ2-7; D remains ambiguous. The CDR3 contains 15 residues. V was trimmed by 0 bases and J by 2 bases, leaving 11 bases between them. Germline assignment: CDR1 SGHAT and CDR2 FQNNGV. The CDR3: CASSLDLAPTYEQYF. The CDR3 nucleotides read TGTGCCAGCAGCTTAGATTTAGCTCCCACCTACGAGCAGTACTTC.

The gene calls are TRBV5-4 and TRBJ2-7, with 12 bases that match TRBD1. This CDR3 spans 16 amino acids. Germline values: CDR1 SGHNT, CDR2 YYREEE (reference sequence). J gave up 5 bases and V 2 bases, and 8 bases lay outside the gene matches. The CDR3 DNA is TGTGCCAGCAGCTTAGGGCAGGGACAGGGGGCTGACGAGCAGTACTTC. Its translation is CASSLGQGQGADEQYF.

CDR3 residues: CASSIGGRGLDTQYF. CDR3 sequence (DNA): TGTGCCAGTAGTATAGGAGGCAGGGGGCTGGATACGCAGTATTTT. The gene calls are TRBV19 and TRBJ2-3; TRBD1 agrees at 8 bases. J lost 6 bases, V lost 1 base, and 6 bases had no gene match. CDR3 size: 15 residues. Germline assignment: CDR1 LNHDA and CDR2 SQIVND (reference sequence). The full variable domain, with the rest looked up from reference TRBV19 and TRBJ2-3, is DGGITQSPKYLFRKEGQNVTLSCEQNLNHDAMYWYRQDPGQGLRLIYYSQIVNDFQKGDIAEGYSVSREKKESFPLTVTSAQKNPTAFYLCASSIGGRGLDTQYFGPGTRLTVL.

Here the CDR3 DNA reads TGTGCCAGCAGCCTCCGGGGACTAGCGGGGGGCAATGAGCAGTTCTTC. Amino acids: CASSLRGLAGGNEQFF. The rearrangement uses TRBV5-4 and TRBJ2-1, with TRBD2 identical over 15 bases. The CDR3 length is 16 residues. V dropped 4 bases and J dropped 6; count of bases not matched to a gene: 5. CDR1 and CDR2 from the germline V gene are SGHNT and YYREEE (reference sequence). Supplemented by reference TRBV5-4 and TRBJ2-1, the full variable domain reads ETGVTQSPTHLIKTRGQQVTLRCSSQSGHNTVSWYQQALGQGPQFIFQYYREEENGRGNFPPRFSGLQFPNYSSELNVNALELDDSALYLCASSLRGLAGGNEQFFGPGTRLTVL.